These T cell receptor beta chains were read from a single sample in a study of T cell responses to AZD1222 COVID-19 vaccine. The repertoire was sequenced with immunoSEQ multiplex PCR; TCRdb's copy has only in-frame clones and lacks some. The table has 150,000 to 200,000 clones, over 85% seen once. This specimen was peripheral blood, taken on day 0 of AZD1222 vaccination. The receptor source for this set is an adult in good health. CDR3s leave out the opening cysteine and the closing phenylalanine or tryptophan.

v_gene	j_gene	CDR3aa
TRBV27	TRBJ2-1	ASQDRVYNEQF
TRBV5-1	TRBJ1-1	ASSSGTGRAEAF
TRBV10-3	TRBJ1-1	AIDRPGQGNTEAF
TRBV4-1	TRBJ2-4	ASSHSIGDVAGGNIQY
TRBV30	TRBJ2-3	AWSVQAYTQY
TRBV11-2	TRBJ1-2	ASSLDRGKGEGYT
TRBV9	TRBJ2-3	ASSASGLAGGTSSTDTQY
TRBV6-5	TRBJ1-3	ASSYDPGNTIY
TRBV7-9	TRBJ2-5	ASSLRSTSGSYLETQY
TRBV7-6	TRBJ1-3	ASSPSDGGLGNTIY
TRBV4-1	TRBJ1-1	ASSQAGVTEAF
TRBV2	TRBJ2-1	ASKKREGLLDEQF
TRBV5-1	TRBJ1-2	ASSLGTNYGYT
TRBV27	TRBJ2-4	ASRRSQATKNIQY
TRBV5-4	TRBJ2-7	ASSLGAGVYEQY
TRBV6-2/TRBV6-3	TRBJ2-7	ASSYRQGAAYEQY
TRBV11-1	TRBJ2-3	ASSSPGFTDTQY
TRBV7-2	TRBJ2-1	ASSLGRARGINNEQF
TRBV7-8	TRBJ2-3	ASSFMTGPSTDTQY
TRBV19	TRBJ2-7	ASSIIAGGLYEQY
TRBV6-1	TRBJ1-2	ASSEVSYGYT
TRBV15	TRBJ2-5	ATSRDRRGGLKTQY
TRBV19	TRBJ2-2	ASSINTGGQTGELF
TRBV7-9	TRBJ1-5	ASSEGEQPQH